The 27 T cell receptor beta chains below come from one sample, sequenced in a study of cytomegalovirus exposure and HLA in healthy donors. The PCR employed 60 Vbeta primers together with 13 Jbeta primers. Some clones are missing from TCRdb's copy, which holds only in-frame ones; the method was immunoSEQ multiplex PCR. The top ten hold less than 20% of the sample, which has 65,000 to 75,000 clones, about two thirds seen once. Source material: PBMCs. These receptors were taken from a man aged 40-50 years in good health and CMV-seropositive.

The rearrangement links TRBV6-1 to TRBJ2-5, with 7 bases fitting TRBD2. J gave up 1 base and V 5 bases, and 7 bases lay outside the gene matches. Germline CDR1 MNHNS, CDR2 SASEGT. The CDR3 has 15 amino acids. DNA for the CDR3: TGTGCCAGCAGTAACGGGGGGAAGGGCCAAGAGACCCAGTACTTC. Translation gives CASSNGGKGQETQYF.

In DNA, the CDR3 is TGTGCCAGCAGACACCGGGACTTAAACACCGGGGAGCTGTTTTTT. This translates into CASRHRDLNTGELFF. The V gene is TRBV7-6, the J gene TRBJ2-2, with a weak D call TRBD2 (6 bases). V lost 6 bases and J lost 2, with 13 bases in between. Germline values: CDR1 SGHVS, CDR2 FNYEAQ. This CDR3 spans 15 amino acids. Based on the CDR3 plus reference TRBV7-6 and TRBJ2-2, the full variable domain is GAGVSQSPRYKVTKRGQDVALRCDPISGHVSLYWYRQALGQGPEFLTYFNYEAQQDKSGLPNDRFSAERPEGSISTLTIQRTEQRDSAMYRCASRHRDLNTGELFFGEGSRLTVL.

J is TRBJ2-6 and V is TRBV4-1; no firm D call. Trimming left V 0 bases short and J 4 bases short, with 10 bases between. CDR3 length: 16 amino acids. Germline CDR1 is MGHRA and CDR2 is YSYEKL. The CDR3 is CASSQDDGSGANVLTF. As DNA, the CDR3 is TGCGCCAGCAGCCAAGACGACGGGTCGGGGGCCAACGTCCTGACTTTC.

This clone was detected only a few times. The gene calls are TRBV11-3 and TRBJ2-3; 9 nucleotides line up with TRBD1. CDR1 is SGHNT and CDR2 is YENEEA in the germline V gene. This CDR3 comprises 15 residues. Trimming cost V 5 bases and J 6 bases; bases outside gene matches: 9. Here the CDR3 reads CASSLDRGVLDTQYF. The CDR3 nucleotides read TGTGCCAGCAGCCTGGACAGGGGCGTTCTGGATACGCAGTATTTT.

This clone was counted only a few times. This chain links TRBV7-9 with TRBJ1-5; D not resolved. This CDR3 is 13 amino acids long. Germline CDR1 is SEHNR and CDR2 is FQNEAQ (reference sequence). V was trimmed by 5 bases and J by 7 bases, leaving 12 bases between them. The CDR3, as DNA: TGTGCCAGCAGCCCAACCCACGGGCAGCCCCAGCATTTT. Translated: CASSPTHGQPQHF.

The J gene is TRBJ2-5, the V gene TRBV18; D is undetermined. The J call may be in error: the DNA end matches TRBJ2-7 better. The CDR3 is made up of 12 amino acids. The germline gives CDR1 KGHSH, CDR2 LQKENI. CDR3 protein: CASSQRTYEQYF. In nucleotides, the CDR3 is TGTGCCAGCTCACAACGAACCTACGAGCAGTACTTC.

This chain links TRBV18 with TRBJ1-1; 8 bases line up with TRBD1. The CDR3 is 14 residues long. The J segment lost 4 bases and the V segment lost 6 bases, leaving 7 bases of the junction unmatched. Germline V gives CDR1 KGHSH, CDR2 LQKENI. The DNA of the CDR3 is TGTGCCAGCTCCGCGGACAGGGATAGCACTGAAGCTTTCTTT. This sequence encodes CASSADRDSTEAFF.

The sample holds one count of this clone. J is TRBJ2-1 and V is TRBV11-2; 11 bases line up with TRBD2. V dropped 5 bases and J dropped 7; count of bases not matched to a gene: 10. Germline V gene sequence: CDR1 SGHAT, CDR2 FQNNGV. The CDR3 loop spans 16 amino acids. The CDR3 DNA reads as TGTGCCAGCAGCCCCGTAGCGGGAGGGCCGGGGAATGAGCAGTTCTTC. Translation gives CASSPVAGGPGNEQFF.

This chain connects TRBV6-6 to TRBJ2-7; 8 bases agree with TRBD1. Germline V gene sequence: CDR1 MNHNY, CDR2 SVGAGI (reference sequence). This CDR3 has 14 amino acids. V was clipped by 9 bases and J by 6 bases; unmatched bases: 13. DNA of the CDR3: TGTGCCAGTAGGAGGGGGACAGGCTTTATCGAGCAGTACTTC. Protein sequence: CASRRGTGFIEQYF.

This sequence joins TRBV7-2 and TRBJ1-2; 9 positions agree with TRBD1. This CDR3 comprises 14 residues. Per the germline V gene, CDR1 is SGHTA and CDR2 is FQGNSA. The junction had 7 bases not matched to a gene; V was cut back by 7 bases and J by 4 bases. The CDR3 here is CASTTGQGVYGYTF. The CDR3, as DNA: TGTGCCAGCACCACGGGACAGGGCGTCTATGGCTACACCTTC. Supplemented by reference TRBV7-2 and TRBJ1-2, the full variable domain reads GAGVSQSPSNKVTEKGKDVELRCDPISGHTALYWYRQSLGQGLEFLIYFQGNSAPDKSGLPSDRFSAERTGGSVSTLTIQRTQQEDSAVYLCASTTGQGVYGYTFGSGTRLTVV.

This clone appeared a few times. The CDR3 sequence is CASSRGSGTGGVEQYF. In nucleotides, the CDR3 is TGTGCCAGCAGCCGCGGATCCGGGACAGGGGGTGTCGAGCAGTACTTC. This chain uses TRBV11-2 with TRBJ2-7; 11 bases map to TRBD1. V lost 5 bases to trimming and J lost 6 bases; unmatched junction nucleotides: 12. CDR1 and CDR2 from the germline V gene are SGHAT and FQNNGV. There are 16 residues in the CDR3.

This clone was detected only a few times. The V and J genes are TRBV6-1 and TRBJ2-1; 7 nucleotides line up with TRBD2. Per the germline V gene, CDR1 is MNHNS and CDR2 is SASEGT. The CDR3 is made up of 14 amino acids. The V segment lost 8 bases and the J segment 5 bases; nucleotides outside the gene matches: 9. CDR3 DNA sequence: TGTGCCAGCGAGCCCCTAGCGGATGACAATGAGCAGTTCTTC. Translating gives CASEPLADDNEQFF.

V usage is TRBV7-6 and J usage is TRBJ2-5; the D gene is possibly TRBD2 (6 bases). The ends were cut back, 4 bases at V and 5 bases at J, with 14 bases in the middle. In germline, CDR1 is SGHVS, CDR2 FNYEAQ. The CDR3 length is 14 residues. The CDR3 nucleotides are TGTGCCAGCAGCTACGGACTAACTCAGGAGACCCAGTACTTC. Amino acids: CASSYGLTQETQYF.

The chain couples TRBV9 to TRBJ1-1; D call uncertain. Germline V gene sequence: CDR1 SGDLS, CDR2 YYNGEE. V lost 3 bases to trimming and J lost 1 base, with 10 bases between them. CDR3 length: 14 residues. This chain's CDR3 is CASSDLEGNTEAFF. The CDR3 DNA sequence: TGTGCCAGCAGCGACTTAGAGGGGAACACTGAAGCTTTCTTT.

The V call is TRBV19, the J call TRBJ2-3, with D maybe TRBD1 (7 bases). The CDR3 is 15 residues long. The germline gives CDR1 LNHDA, CDR2 SQIVND (reference sequence). V lost 3 bases and J 4 bases, leaving 14 bases between the germline ends. Here the CDR3 reads CASSIIQGGPDTQYF. CDR3 bases: TGTGCCAGTAGTATTATTCAGGGGGGTCCAGATACGCAGTATTTT. Drawing the rest from reference TRBV19 and TRBJ2-3, the complete variable domain is DGGITQSPKYLFRKEGQNVTLSCEQNLNHDAMYWYRQDPGQGLRLIYYSQIVNDFQKGDIAEGYSVSREKKESFPLTVTSAQKNPTAFYLCASSIIQGGPDTQYFGPGTRLTVL.

The V call is TRBV7-3, the J call TRBJ2-5; D may be TRBD1 (6 bases). The germline CDR1 and CDR2 sequences are SGHTA and FQGTGA. CDR3 length: 14 residues. Trimming left V 2 bases short and J 3 bases short, with 10 bases between. DNA for the CDR3: TGTGCCAGCAGCTTATGGGGGCGGGAAGAGACCCAGTACTTC. Translation gives CASSLWGREETQYF.

This rearrangement joins TRBV19 to TRBJ2-1; 7 nucleotides line up with TRBD2. Trimming at V came to 6 bases and at J to 6 bases, leaving 8 bases not matched to a gene. CDR1 is LNHDA and CDR2 is SQIVND in the germline V gene (reference sequence). This CDR3 region has 14 residues. The CDR3 nucleotides are TGTGCCAGTAGGTTAGTCCCGGGGGGCAATGAGCAGTTCTTC. It yields the protein CASRLVPGGNEQFF.

J is TRBJ2-1 and V is TRBV7-2; no clear D gene. Germline V gives CDR1 SGHTA, CDR2 FQGNSA. The CDR3 is 12 residues long. V lost 4 bases, J lost 3 bases, and 4 bases lay in between. The CDR3: CASSSGYNEQFF. The CDR3 DNA reads TGTGCCAGCAGCTCGGGCTACAATGAGCAGTTCTTC.

The rearrangement uses TRBV18 and TRBJ2-5; D is unclear. The germline V and J ends were trimmed by 3 bases and 2 bases, with 13 bases remaining between them. The CDR3 loop spans 15 amino acids. Germline V gene sequence: CDR1 KGHSH, CDR2 LQKENI. CDR3 amino acids: CASSPPSVQQETQYF. The CDR3 DNA reads TGTGCCAGCTCACCCCCCTCCGTACAGCAAGAGACCCAGTACTTC.

The chain uses TRBV5-6 and TRBJ2-7, with unresolved D. The CDR3 loop spans 14 amino acids. CDR1 is SGHDT, CDR2 YYEEEE, per germline. The V end lost 0 bases, the J end lost 0 bases, and 7 bases lay between the germline ends. CDR3: CASSLVRSSYEQYF. The CDR3 DNA follows: TGTGCCAGCAGCTTGGTCCGGAGCTCCTACGAGCAGTACTTC.

This clone was observed a handful of times. The gene calls are TRBV5-1 and TRBJ2-1; a possible D gene is TRBD1 (7 bases). This CDR3 contains 15 residues. V dropped 4 bases and J dropped 5 bases, with 16 bases sitting between them. Germline-derived CDR1 and CDR2 are SGHRS and YFSETQ. CDR3 residues: CASSLGGTANNEQFF. The CDR3 region has the DNA TGCGCCAGCAGCCTCGGCGGGACAGCAAACAATGAGCAGTTCTTC.

The rearrangement links TRBV7-2 to TRBJ1-2; no clear D gene. With 1 base removed from V and 2 bases from J, the gap between germline ends came to 5 bases. The CDR3 is 13 residues long. Germline V gene lookup returns CDR1 SGHTA and CDR2 FQGNSA. CDR3 sequence: CASSLGGNYGYTF. In nucleotides, the CDR3 is TGTGCCAGCAGCTTAGGCGGAAACTATGGCTACACCTTC.

This chain joins TRBV7-8 and TRBJ2-3, with 7 bases identical to TRBD2. Germline V gene sequence: CDR1 SGHVS, CDR2 FQNEAQ. The CDR3 is made up of 15 amino acids. V shed 6 bases and J 4 bases; nucleotides not matched to a gene: 10. CDR3 residues: CASRGWEGPADTQYF. CDR3 in DNA: TGTGCCAGCAGGGGATGGGAGGGCCCGGCAGATACGCAGTATTTT.

The chain recombines TRBV27 with TRBJ2-5; no definite D call. The DNA end is a closer match to TRBJ2-7, so the J assignment may be wrong. Germline CDR1 MNHEY, CDR2 SMNVEV (reference sequence). This CDR3 region has 13 residues. CDR3 bases: TGTGCCAGCAGTTTAGCGCCCAGCGTCGAGCAGTACTTC. As protein: CASSLAPSVEQYF.

The chain has TRBV10-3 and TRBJ1-1; D may be TRBD1 (5 bases). The germline V and J ends were trimmed by 6 bases and 1 base, with 15 bases remaining between them. Germline CDR1 reads ENHRY; CDR2 reads SYGVKD. There are 15 residues in the CDR3. In DNA form, the CDR3 reads TGTGCCATCAGCTCCCAGGGCGGAGAGAACACTGAAGCTTTCTTT. Translated: CAISSQGGENTEAFF.

This chain uses TRBV11-2 with TRBJ2-1; TRBD2 aligns across 11 bases. Trimming at V came to 3 bases and at J to 8 bases, leaving 6 bases not matched to a gene. This CDR3 is 15 amino acids long. Germline V gene lookup returns CDR1 SGHAT and CDR2 FQNNGV. The CDR3 coding sequence is TGTGCCAGCAGCTTTAGCGGGAGGGGACTACATGAGCAGTTCTTC. It is translated as CASSFSGRGLHEQFF. Based on the CDR3 plus reference TRBV11-2 and TRBJ2-1, the full variable domain is EAGVAQSPRYKIIEKRQSVAFWCNPISGHATLYWYQQILGQGPKLLIQFQNNGVVDDSQLPKDRFSAERLKGVDSTLKIQPAKLEDSAVYLCASSFSGRGLHEQFFGPGTRLTVL.

The chain carries TRBV7-9 and TRBJ2-3; D remains unclear. V was trimmed by 2 bases and J by 2 bases, leaving 11 bases between them. Germline-derived CDR1 and CDR2 are SEHNR and FQNEAQ (reference sequence). The CDR3 extends over 15 amino acids. For the CDR3, the DNA is TGTGCCAGCAGCTTACCCCCGGGTCTCACAGATACGCAGTATTTT. Its protein is CASSLPPGLTDTQYF.